The sequence of this T cell receptor beta chain was determined in a study of T cells after yellow fever vaccination. This clonotype was observed many times. Its antigen is not identified. With V trimmed by 2 bases and J by 5 bases, 5 bases remained unmatched. The CDR3 is made up of 14 amino acids. Germline V gives CDR1 SGHRS, CDR2 YFSETQ. TCRdb passed the 5' RACE reads through MiXCR, listing each CDR3 protein once. Of 310,000 or so distinct CDR3 sequences listed, 3.6% are singletons. Study observations and caveats: Although most clonotypes did not, a small share appeared in both CD4 and CD8 compartments.

The sequencing used PBMCs, collected on the day of the yellow fever booster vaccination. The chain uses TRBV5-1 and TRBJ2-5; 8 nucleotides align to TRBD1. This sequence was found in a man younger than 35 who received the YFV17D yellow fever vaccine. The CDR3 is CASSFQGAGETQYF. The CDR3, as DNA: TGCGCCAGCAGCTTCCAGGGGGCCGGGGAGACCCAGTACTTC.